This T cell receptor (beta chain) came from a study of control samples from healthy donors and cancer patients. Only in-frame clones appear in the TCRdb table, and some are missing; sequencing was by immunoSEQ multiplex PCR. Here the sample spans approximately 110,000 clones, approximately 90% being singletons. The CDR3 runs to 13 residues. The V gene lost 6 bases and the J gene lost 4 bases, with 9 bases spanning the gap. The chain joins TRBV12-3 or TRBV12-4 to TRBJ2-2; no definite D call. This receptor was obtained from a woman between 45 and 60 years old in good health. The sequenced sample consisted of blood. CDR3: CASRDPSTGELFF. The CDR3 DNA reads as TGTGCCAGCAGGGACCCCTCCACCGGGGAGCTGTTTTTT.